This T cell receptor beta chain was documented in a study of cytomegalovirus exposure and HLA in healthy donors. Trimming left V 5 bases short and J 6 bases short, with 11 bases between. The CDR3 contains 13 residues. Germline values: CDR1 SGHDN, CDR2 FVKESK. TCRdb keeps only in-frame clones here, not all; method: immunoSEQ multiplex PCR. This table holds some 350,000 clones, roughly 90% found once. Study findings and constraints: In vitro work confirmed that a few CMV-associated chains recognize CMV antigens.

Worth noting for this clone: What it binds is unknown.

This clonotype originated in a woman aged 25 to 45 in good health and CMV-seropositive. Sequencing was performed on PBMCs. The rearrangement links TRBV14 to TRBJ2-4; D is possibly TRBD2 (6 bases). The CDR3 DNA follows: TGTGCCAGCAGCGGAGGGGCGACAAACATTCAGTACTTC. It is translated as CASSGGATNIQYF.